This is a list of T cell receptor beta chains from one sample in a study of CD8+ T cells in alopecia areata. The protocol was immunoSEQ multiplex PCR, while the TCRdb copy is restricted to in-frame clones and leaves out a portion. The sample carries 150,000 or so clones, 45% to 60% recorded once. Sequencing was carried out using CD4+ T cells sorted from blood. Source of these receptors: a human donor with alopecia areata. Both conserved end residues are part of each CDR3.

V | CDR3
TRBV27 | CASHRDGPSYEQYF
TRBV27 | CASSLSQAGIYGYTF
TRBV6-6 | CASSPGGEQYF
TRBV13 | CASSLVREGLNEQYF
TRBV4-1 | CASSLSPTSSGVSYEQYF
TRBV7-9 | CASSSISYEQYF
TRBV29-1 | CSAPWAGIYEQYF
TRBV6-1 | CASSETGEDGYTF
TRBV6-1 | CASSEVTEAFF
TRBV28 | CASSVGGAESLEQYF
TRBV5-1 | CASSLDDGGDVLTF
TRBV5-6 | CASSWDREGIQYF
TRBV5-1 | CASSLFGPSYNEQFF
TRBV2 | CASSERTGPLF
TRBV25-1 | CASSSVTAGGELFF
TRBV11-3 | CASSRGPGQGEETQYF
TRBV7-3 | CASRLTSTDTQYF
TRBV5-1 | CASSLMRLAGGPGQETQYF
TRBV20-1 | CSASPVGQYF
TRBV29-1 | CSGGGTQPTTYNEQFF
TRBV7-8 | CASSARWSGSRSDTQYF
TRBV28 | CASSLRETQYF
TRBV23-1 | CASSLRNTKIPNTGELFF
TRBV6-5 | CASSYSQGEGEQFF
TRBV28 | CASSWEGYEQFF
TRBV6-5 | CASSYSGVSGETQYF
TRBV5-1 | CASSFNRAAPNYGYTF
TRBV5-1 | CASSGTGSVGETQYF
TRBV5-1 | CASLRGASPDEQFF
TRBV20-1 | CSAVQETQYF
TRBV5-1 | CASSYGASLAGGSTDTQYF
TRBV5-1 | CASSLLAGLNTEAFF
TRBV6-5 | CASSDTNTDTQYF
TRBV27 | CASSLSPGQGLGEQYF
TRBV2 | CASRFDPNQPQHF
TRBV5-1 | CASSLGPGSEQFF
TRBV6-6 | CASLSGGTDTQYF
TRBV27 | CASSLRQGSEQYF
TRBV27 | CASSFNRGLDGYTF
TRBV27 | CASSLGQTYEQYF
TRBV5-1 | CASSVGGTHYEQYF
TRBV30 | CAWNFRTF
TRBV25-1 | CASSEFHRGGYTF
TRBV28 | CASSFGGTGVLEQFF
TRBV29-1 | CSGNYLGDLPDTQYF
TRBV2 | CASNPPGSTRNEQFF
TRBV29-1 | CSVWGGLGQETQYF
TRBV20-1 | CSAETSYGYTF
TRBV28 | CASRSAGQMNTEAFF